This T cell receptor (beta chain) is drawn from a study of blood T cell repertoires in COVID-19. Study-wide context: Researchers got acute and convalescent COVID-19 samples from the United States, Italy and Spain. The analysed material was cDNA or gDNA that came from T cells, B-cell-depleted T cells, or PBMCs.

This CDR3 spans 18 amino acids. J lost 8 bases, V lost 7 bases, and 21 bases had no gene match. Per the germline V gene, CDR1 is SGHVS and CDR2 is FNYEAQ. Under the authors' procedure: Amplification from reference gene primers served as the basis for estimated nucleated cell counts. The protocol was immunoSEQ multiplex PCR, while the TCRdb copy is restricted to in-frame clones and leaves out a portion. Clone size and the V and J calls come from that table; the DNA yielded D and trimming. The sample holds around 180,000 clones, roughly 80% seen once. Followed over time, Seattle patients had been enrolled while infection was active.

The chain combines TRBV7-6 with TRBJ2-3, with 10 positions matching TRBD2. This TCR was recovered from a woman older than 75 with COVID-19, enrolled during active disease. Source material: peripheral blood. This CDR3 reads CASNLVARGLADIGTQYF. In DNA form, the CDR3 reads TGTGCCAGCAACCTAGTCGCCCGAGGACTAGCGGACATAGGTACGCAGTATTTT.